Sequencing of this T cell receptor beta chain was carried out in a study of blood T cell repertoires in COVID-19. Only in-frame clones appear in the TCRdb table, and some are missing; sequencing was by immunoSEQ multiplex PCR. The sample includes about 80,000 clones, over 75% seen only once; the top ten take about 10%. Germline trimming cut 4 bases from V and 7 bases from J; bases unmatched to any gene: 15. There are 18 residues in the CDR3. Germline V gene lookup returns CDR1 SNHLY and CDR2 FYNNEI. The TCR sequence derives from a human donor in a cohort sampled during active COVID-19. The rearrangement joins TRBV2 to TRBJ2-1; TRBD2 matches at 11 bases. Sequenced sample: peripheral blood. CDR3 DNA: TGTGCCAGCAGTGTTAAGACTAGCGGGGACGCGGAAGAAAATGAGCAGTTCTTC. Translating it yields CASSVKTSGDAEENEQFF.